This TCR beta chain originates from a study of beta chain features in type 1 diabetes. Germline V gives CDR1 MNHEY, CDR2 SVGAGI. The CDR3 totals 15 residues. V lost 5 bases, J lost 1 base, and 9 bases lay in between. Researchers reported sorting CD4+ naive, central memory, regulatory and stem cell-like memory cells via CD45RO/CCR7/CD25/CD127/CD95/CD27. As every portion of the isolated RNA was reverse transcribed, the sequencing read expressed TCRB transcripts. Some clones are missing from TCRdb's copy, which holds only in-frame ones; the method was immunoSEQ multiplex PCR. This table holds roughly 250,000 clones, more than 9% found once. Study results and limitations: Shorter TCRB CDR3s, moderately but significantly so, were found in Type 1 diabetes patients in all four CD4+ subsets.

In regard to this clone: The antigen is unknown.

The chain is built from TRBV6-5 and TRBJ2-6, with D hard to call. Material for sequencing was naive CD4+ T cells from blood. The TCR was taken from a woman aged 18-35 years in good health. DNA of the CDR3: TGTGCCAGCAGTCCCTCTAGGTCTGGGGCCAACGTCCTGACTTTC. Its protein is CASSPSRSGANVLTF.